This note documents a single T cell receptor beta chain sequence. Its antigen is not identified. This sample was included in a study of CD8 T cells in Susac syndrome. Broader study findings: CD4+ T cell repertoires in Susac syndrome lacked clonal expansion.

Reverse transcription used roughly 0.5 to 1 ug RNA and random hexamers. The CDR3 of TCR beta was amplified by immunoSEQ multiplex PCR across 54 Vbeta and 13 Jbeta. TCRdb itself ran the immunoSEQ multiplex PCR reads through MiXCR, one entry per CDR3 protein. The sample gives about 210,000 distinct CDR3 sequences, approximately 94% of which show up once; roughly 0.14% is in the top ten. From blood CD8+ and CD4+ T cells, the TCR beta chain was sequenced. Fulfillment of recently defined diagnostic criteria for definite or probable disease was shown by the patients with Susac syndrome. The clonotype comes from a human donor with Susac syndrome. The specimen was CD4+ T cells from PBMCs.

The CDR3 region is CASSLLSGGEQYF. In DNA, the CDR3 is TGTGCCAGCAGCTTATTAAGTGGAGGCGAGCAGTACTTC. The genes are TRBV13 and TRBJ2-7; D perhaps matches TRBD2 (5 bases). CDR1 and CDR2 (germline): PRHDT, FYEKMQ (reference sequence). The V end lost 2 bases, the J end lost 6 bases, and 11 bases lay between the germline ends. This CDR3 is built from 13 residues.